Shown below are 26 T cell receptor beta chains from a single sample sequenced in a study of blood T cell repertoires in COVID-19. Sequencing was performed with immunoSEQ multiplex PCR; in TCRdb, only in-frame clones are kept and a portion is missing. The repertoire holds 200,000 to 300,000 clones, with about 80% as singletons. Sequencing input: peripheral blood. All receptors come from an elderly woman with acute or convalescent COVID-19.

The chain recombines TRBV11-2 with TRBJ2-3; D not resolved. V lost 3 bases and J 0 bases, leaving 10 bases between the germline ends. This CDR3 is built from 15 residues. Germline loops: CDR1 SGHAT, CDR2 FQNNGV. As DNA, the CDR3 is TGTGCCAGCAGCTTCAATCCCGGGAGCACAGATACGCAGTATTTT. Translating gives CASSFNPGSTDTQYF.

This clone appeared a single time. J is TRBJ2-1 and V is TRBV7-3; 11 positions agree with TRBD2. This CDR3 has 15 amino acids. The V and J ends lost 5 bases and 6 bases, in that order; junction bases with no gene match: 6. The germline V gene encodes CDR1 SGHTA and CDR2 FQGTGA. In nucleotides, the CDR3 is TGTGCCAGCAGCCCCATAGCGGGGGGGCGCAATGAGCAGTTCTTC. Translated: CASSPIAGGRNEQFF.

The chain couples TRBV6-5 to TRBJ1-6, with a tentative D call TRBD1 (6 bases). The CDR3 has 14 residues. With 1 base removed from V and 9 bases from J, the gap between germline ends came to 10 bases. Looked up from germline, CDR1 is MNHEY and CDR2 is SVGAGI. CDR3 DNA: TGTGCCAGCAGTTACTTACAGGGTGGTTCACCCCTCCACTTT. It yields the protein CASSYLQGGSPLHF.

The genes are TRBV19 and TRBJ2-7; 7 positions match TRBD1. With 3 bases clipped from V and 7 bases from J, the junction kept 9 bases outside the gene matches. From germline, CDR1 is LNHDA and CDR2 SQIVND (reference sequence). The CDR3 contains 14 residues. Here the CDR3 reads CASSMVDRPWEQYF. The CDR3 DNA reads TGTGCCAGTAGTATGGTGGACAGGCCTTGGGAGCAGTACTTC.

This chain joins TRBV5-1 and TRBJ2-1; D gene ambiguous. Deletions cut 0 bases from V and 0 bases from J, with 10 bases between. CDR1 is SGHRS, CDR2 YFSETQ, per germline. There are 16 residues in the CDR3. The CDR3 DNA reads as TGCGCCAGCAGCTTGGCTGGGCAGAGCTCCTACAATGAGCAGTTCTTC. Protein sequence: CASSLAGQSSYNEQFF.

The V call is TRBV7-2, the J call TRBJ2-7, with 9 bases aligning to TRBD2. The J segment lost 5 bases and the V segment lost 5 bases, leaving 7 bases of the junction unmatched. Germline assignment: CDR1 SGHTA and CDR2 FQGNSA. The CDR3 contains 14 residues. CDR3 sequence reads: CASSTAGGPDEQYF. DNA for the CDR3: TGTGCCAGCAGCACCGCGGGGGGGCCTGACGAGCAGTACTTC. Based on the CDR3 plus reference TRBV7-2 and TRBJ2-7, the full variable domain is GAGVSQSPSNKVTEKGKDVELRCDPISGHTALYWYRQSLGQGLEFLIYFQGNSAPDKSGLPSDRFSAERTGGSVSTLTIQRTQQEDSAVYLCASSTAGGPDEQYFGPGTRLTVT.

The rearrangement links TRBV19 to TRBJ1-1; D ambiguous. This CDR3 has 14 amino acids. CDR1 and CDR2 from the germline V gene are LNHDA and SQIVND (reference sequence). V was cut by 6 bases and J by 3 bases, with 14 bases left in between. Written as DNA, the CDR3 is TGTGCCAGTAGCAGAAACACCCTCCACACTGAAGCTTTCTTT. The encoded protein is CASSRNTLHTEAFF.

The V call is TRBV30, the J call TRBJ1-3; D gene unclear. Per germline, CDR1 GTSNPN and CDR2 SVGIG (reference sequence). V lost 0 bases and J lost 0, with 9 bases in between. This CDR3 spans 15 amino acids. Here the CDR3 reads CAWSVAPLSGNTIYF. The CDR3, as DNA: TGTGCCTGGAGTGTAGCGCCGCTCTCTGGAAACACCATATATTTT.

CDR3 nucleotides: TGTGCCAGCAGTGAATATAGCGGGGGGAGACTCTCCTACGAGCAGTACTTC. Protein sequence: CASSEYSGGRLSYEQYF. The chain joins TRBV6-1 to TRBJ2-7, with 10 positions matching TRBD2. CDR1 and CDR2 from the germline V gene are MNHNS and SASEGT. The CDR3 is 17 amino acids. V dropped 2 bases and J dropped 0; count of bases not matched to a gene: 7.

V is TRBV20-1 and J is TRBJ1-6, with TRBD1 as a possible D gene (6 bases). With 3 bases removed from V and 7 bases from J, the gap between germline ends came to 22 bases. The germline V gene has CDR1 DFQATT and CDR2 SNEGSKA (reference sequence). The CDR3 is made up of 17 amino acids. The CDR3 nucleotides read TGCAGTGCTAGTTTGTCCCGGGGGGGCGTGGGCAATTCACCCCTCCACTTT. Translated, it gives CSASLSRGGVGNSPLHF.

This clone was seen only a few times. V and J are TRBV7-2 and TRBJ2-7, with D perhaps TRBD1 (6 bases). The CDR3 runs 13 residues. Trimming took off 2 bases at V and 2 bases at J, with 7 bases between the two ends. Germline loops: CDR1 SGHTA, CDR2 FQGNSA. In DNA form, the CDR3 reads TGTGCCAGCAGCTTACACAGGGCCTACGAGCAGTACTTC. Its protein is CASSLHRAYEQYF.

The chain is built from TRBV19 and TRBJ2-1, with TRBD1 identical over 7 bases. V was pared by 9 bases and J by 3 bases, with 5 bases of the junction left unmatched. Germline V gene data show CDR1 as LNHDA and CDR2 as SQIVND (reference sequence). This CDR3 spans 13 amino acids. This CDR3 reads CASRDSLYNEQFF. For the CDR3, the DNA is TGTGCCAGCAGGGACAGCCTCTACAATGAGCAGTTCTTC.

This clone was detected once. V is TRBV9 and J is TRBJ2-3; 15 nucleotides align to TRBD2. V was clipped by 4 bases and J by 1 base; unmatched bases: 7. Germline CDR1 SGDLS, CDR2 YYNGEE. This CDR3 has 18 residues. CDR3 amino acids: CASSPRTSGGARTDTQYF. The CDR3 DNA reads TGTGCCAGCAGCCCCCGGACTAGCGGGGGGGCCCGCACAGATACGCAGTATTTT.

The V call is TRBV19, the J call TRBJ1-2; 9 nucleotides line up with TRBD1. Germline-derived CDR1 and CDR2 are LNHDA and SQIVND (reference sequence). The CDR3 is 16 amino acids. After removal of 3 bases from V and 4 bases from J, the junction contained 9 bases not matched to a gene. The CDR3 nucleotides read TGTGCCAGTAGTATGACCGGGACAGGGAGCGTCTATGGCTACACCTTC. Amino acid sequence: CASSMTGTGSVYGYTF.

The chain is built from TRBV6-2 or TRBV6-3 and TRBJ2-3, with 9 bases matching TRBD1. CDR1 is MNHEY and CDR2 is SVGEGT in the germline V gene. The CDR3 consists of 15 residues. V gave up 3 bases and J gave up 2 bases; unmatched junction bases: 3. The CDR3 reads CASSYGDRDTDTQYF. Here the CDR3 DNA reads TGTGCCAGCAGTTATGGGGACAGGGACACAGATACGCAGTATTTT.

The chain employs TRBV6-5 and TRBJ2-5, with TRBD2 identical over 7 bases. The germline gives CDR1 MNHEY, CDR2 SVGAGI. The CDR3 has 16 amino acids. The J segment lost 2 bases and the V segment lost 2 bases, leaving 8 bases of the junction unmatched. The CDR3 sequence: CASSYAYQGGQETQYF. DNA for the CDR3: TGTGCCAGCAGTTACGCATATCAGGGAGGGCAAGAGACCCAGTACTTC.

The chain employs TRBV5-1 and TRBJ1-4; tentatively, D is TRBD1 (5 bases). This CDR3 is 16 amino acids long. V was cut by 5 bases and J by 4 bases, with 18 bases left in between. CDR1 is SGHRS, CDR2 YFSETQ, per germline. CDR3 nucleotide sequence: TGCGCCAGCAGTCTTAGACCGGACAAAAATAATGAAAAACTGTTTTTT. Translating it yields CASSLRPDKNNEKLFF.

This clone was recorded once. This rearrangement joins TRBV7-7 to TRBJ2-2, with a tentative D call TRBD2 (6 bases). The CDR3 has 17 residues. The V end lost 5 bases, the J end lost 4 bases, and 20 bases lay between the germline ends. Germline V gene data show CDR1 as SSHAT and CDR2 as FNYEAQ (reference sequence). The CDR3 coding sequence is TGTGCCAGCAGCCCCATACCCGGGAGATCGGTCACCGGGGAGCTGTTTTTT. Residues: CASSPIPGRSVTGELFF.

This clone was found a few times. This chain connects TRBV7-9 to TRBJ1-3; no definite D call. Per the germline V gene, CDR1 is SEHNR and CDR2 is FQNEAQ (reference sequence). CDR3 size: 16 residues. Deletions cut 1 base from V and 0 bases from J, with 10 bases between. Here the CDR3 reads CASSLGSLSSGNTIYF. The CDR3 bases are TGTGCCAGCAGCTTAGGGTCCCTCAGCTCTGGAAACACCATATATTTT.

The chain is built from TRBV6-5 and TRBJ1-2; D gene unclear. Trimming took off 4 bases at V and 6 bases at J, with 15 bases between the two ends. This CDR3 region has 14 residues. Germline values: CDR1 MNHEY, CDR2 SVGAGI. The DNA for the CDR3 is TGTGCCAGCAGTTCACTATCCCAGACGGATGGCTACACCTTC. Amino acid sequence: CASSSLSQTDGYTF.

This chain joins TRBV5-6 and TRBJ2-1; 11 nucleotides agree with TRBD1. The CDR3 runs 17 residues. V was clipped by 0 bases and J by 5 bases; unmatched bases: 7. Germline V gene data show CDR1 as SGHDT and CDR2 as YYEEEE. CDR3 DNA sequence: TGTGCCAGCAGCTTGGCCCGGACAGGGGGCTTGGACAATGAGCAGTTCTTC. Protein product: CASSLARTGGLDNEQFF.

The V and J genes are TRBV5-6 and TRBJ1-2; TRBD1 aligns across 8 bases. This CDR3 is 12 amino acids long. CDR1 SGHDT and CDR2 YYEEEE come from the germline V gene. V shed 4 bases, J shed 10 bases, and the junction held 6 bases outside the gene matches. DNA for the CDR3: TGTGCCAGCAGCCCAGGACAGGGCCCCTACACCTTC. It yields the protein CASSPGQGPYTF.

CDR3 loop: CASSLIGEKLFF. The CDR3 nucleotides read TGTGCCAGTAGTTTAATCGGTGAAAAACTGTTTTTT. The chain has TRBV19 and TRBJ1-4; D remains ambiguous. Germline CDR1 is LNHDA and CDR2 is SQIVND (reference sequence). The CDR3 consists of 12 residues. The V gene lost 5 bases and the J gene lost 7 bases, with 8 bases spanning the gap.

This chain links TRBV5-1 with TRBJ2-3; D gene unclear. This CDR3 is 15 amino acids long. Germline V gene lookup returns CDR1 SGHRS and CDR2 YFSETQ. V was shortened by 5 bases and J by 7 bases, with 20 bases between the two germline ends. CDR3 in amino acids: CASSRLERSSHTQYF. CDR3 DNA sequence: TGCGCCAGCAGTCGTCTAGAAAGGTCTTCCCATACGCAGTATTTT.

V gene TRBV7-2 combines with J gene TRBJ2-1; D might be TRBD2 (5 bases). The CDR3 runs to 14 residues. In germline, CDR1 is SGHTA, CDR2 FQGNSA. The V gene lost 5 bases and the J gene lost 6 bases, with 14 bases spanning the gap. For the CDR3, the DNA is TGTGCCAGCAGCACCCGGGAAATCCGCAATGAGCAGTTCTTC. Encoded protein: CASSTREIRNEQFF.

This clone was detected a few times. CDR3 residues: CASSIVGTVTKNIQYF. CDR3 nucleotide sequence: TGTGCCAGTAGTATAGTGGGGACAGTTACCAAAAACATTCAGTACTTC. The chain recombines TRBV19 with TRBJ2-4; 7 nucleotides agree with TRBD1. CDR1 LNHDA and CDR2 SQIVND come from the germline V gene (reference sequence). V lost 1 base and J lost 2; bases outside the gene matches: 5. The CDR3 spans 16 residues.